The clone carrying this T cell receptor beta chain was recorded a few times. Its antigen is currently unknown. The germline gives CDR1 GTSNPN, CDR2 SVGIG (reference sequence). The CDR3 sequence is 15 residues long. V was clipped by 1 base and J by 0 bases, with 10 bases between them. This entry belongs to a study of blood T cells in healthy people across ages. Study outcomes and limitations: Among T cells, TCR beta diversity per million cells dropped roughly linearly as age rose. Diversity figures based on one million T cells were deemed too low.

It was with a sample-barcoded 5' primer and a J-beta primer mix that a second PCR of about 6 to 12 cycles was run. Every molecule of cDNA carried a tag from a template-switch adaptor with 12 random nucleotides. From the 5' RACE reads, TCRdb called clonotypes with MiXCR, one entry per CDR3 protein. The sample lists 850,000 to 1,300,000 distinct CDR3 sequences, around 45% seen once, with approximately 17% in the top ten. Sequenced input: blood. The J gene is TRBJ2-1, the V gene TRBV30; no clear D gene. This clonotype was obtained from a woman aged 60-75 years in good health. In nucleotides, the CDR3 is TGTGCCTGGAGTGATCGACGCAGCTCCTACAATGAGCAGTTCTTC. It encodes CAWSDRRSSYNEQFF.